These 20 T cell receptor beta chains originate from one sample sequenced in a study of cytomegalovirus exposure and HLA in healthy donors. The PCR had 60 Vbeta and 13 Jbeta primers. Measured with immunoSEQ multiplex PCR; TCRdb has only the in-frame clones, and not every one. Of 100,000 to 150,000 clones detected, 70% to 80% appear once; the ten largest clones hold 0.75% to 0.95%. The sequencing input was PBMCs. The receptors were sampled from a woman in her sixties in good health and CMV-seronegative.

The chain is built from TRBV9 and TRBJ2-7; a weak D match, TRBD2 (6 bases). The ends were cut back, 0 bases at V and 2 bases at J, with 12 bases in the middle. This CDR3 is 15 amino acids long. The germline gives CDR1 SGDLS, CDR2 YYNGEE. The CDR3 loop is CASSVDLGRAYEQYF. Written as DNA, the CDR3 is TGTGCCAGCAGCGTAGATCTCGGGAGAGCCTACGAGCAGTACTTC.

V usage is TRBV6-6 and J usage is TRBJ2-3; possibly TRBD2 for D (5 bases). Germline assignment: CDR1 MNHNY and CDR2 SVGAGI (reference sequence). V was clipped by 8 bases and J by 0 bases, with 9 bases between them. The CDR3 contains 13 residues. The CDR3 spells CASRDSSTDTQYF. The CDR3 DNA is TGTGCCAGCCGGGATTCTAGCACAGATACGCAGTATTTT.

This chain links TRBV28 with TRBJ1-5; 9 bases line up with TRBD1. J gave up 2 bases and V 6 bases, and 5 bases lay outside the gene matches. Germline V CDR1 and CDR2: MDHEN, SYDVKM. CDR3 length: 15 residues. CDR3 nucleotides: TGTGCCAGCAGCCCTTGGACAGGGGGCAATCAGCCCCAGCATTTT. It yields the protein CASSPWTGGNQPQHF.

V gene TRBV5-6 combines with J gene TRBJ2-5; D is unclear. CDR3 length equals 12 residues. Between the trimmed V and J ends, which lost 0 bases and 4 bases, there was a span of 4 bases. Germline-derived CDR1 and CDR2 are SGHDT and YYEEEE. The CDR3 spells CASSLAGETQYF. For the CDR3, the DNA is TGTGCCAGCAGCTTGGCAGGAGAGACCCAGTACTTC.

The J gene is TRBJ2-7, the V gene TRBV9, with TRBD1 matching over 10 bases. CDR3 length: 16 residues. V lost 4 bases, J lost 3 bases, and 10 bases stayed unmatched. The germline V gene encodes CDR1 SGDLS and CDR2 YYNGEE. CDR3 sequence reads: CASSPESRTGGYEQYF. The DNA for the CDR3 is TGTGCCAGCAGCCCCGAGTCCCGGACAGGGGGCTACGAGCAGTACTTC.

V and J are TRBV7-3 and TRBJ2-2; 10 bases are shared with TRBD2. The CDR3 is 19 amino acids. V was pared by 0 bases and J by 4 bases, with 11 bases of the junction left unmatched. Germline CDR1 and CDR2: SGHTA and FQGTGA. CDR3 DNA: TGTGCCAGCAGCTTAACCGAAGCGGGAGGGAGGTCGGGCACCGGGGAGCTGTTTTTT. Protein product: CASSLTEAGGRSGTGELFF.

The chain couples TRBV25-1 to TRBJ2-6; D gene ambiguous. Trimming left V 4 bases short and J 0 bases short, with 13 bases between. Germline lookup yields CDR1 MGHDK and CDR2 SYGVNS. This CDR3 is 17 amino acids long. The CDR3 DNA is TGTGCCAGCAGTGGAATGGGCAGAACCTCTGGGGCCAACGTCCTGACTTTC. As protein: CASSGMGRTSGANVLTF.

This clone was counted only a few times. V is TRBV4-2 and J is TRBJ2-3; 11 bases match TRBD2. After removal of 3 bases from V and 5 bases from J, the junction contained 10 bases not matched to a gene. This CDR3 comprises 17 residues. Germline V gene data show CDR1 as LGHNA and CDR2 as YNFKEQ. The CDR3, as DNA: TGTGCCAGCAGCCATGGGACTAGCGGAGATAGGGGAGATACGCAGTATTTT. This sequence encodes CASSHGTSGDRGDTQYF.

The chain links TRBV5-1 to TRBJ2-3, with 7 bases lining up with TRBD2. This CDR3 has 18 amino acids. The germline CDR1 and CDR2 sequences are SGHRS and YFSETQ. V shed 0 bases and J 1 base; nucleotides not matched to a gene: 11. CDR3 in DNA: TGCGCCAGCAGCTTGGTACCACCCGGGGCGGGAGGCACAGATACGCAGTATTTT. Translated: CASSLVPPGAGGTDTQYF.

The rearrangement links TRBV29-1 to TRBJ2-7; TRBD2 matches 8 bases. The germline gives CDR1 SQVTM, CDR2 ANQGSEA. Trimming took 5 bases from V and 7 from J; bases not matched to a gene: 19. The CDR3 has 16 residues. The CDR3 sequence is CSVSPFGREESHEQYF. CDR3 bases: TGCAGCGTTTCCCCGTTTGGGCGGGAGGAGTCTCATGAGCAGTACTTC.

The table lists this clone with a few counts. The chain has TRBV10-2 and TRBJ1-1; tentatively, D is TRBD1 (5 bases). The V end lost 1 base, the J end lost 8 bases, and 5 bases lay between the germline ends. In germline, CDR1 is WSHSY, CDR2 SAAADI. This CDR3 is 11 amino acids long. The CDR3 is CASSEWTEAFF. DNA of the CDR3: TGCGCCAGCAGTGAGTGGACAGAAGCTTTCTTT.

The gene calls are TRBV5-5 and TRBJ1-4, with a tentative D call TRBD1 (6 bases). Trimming removed 2 bases at V and 8 bases at J, with 16 bases between. CDR1 and CDR2 (germline): SGHKS, YYEKEE (reference sequence). The length of the CDR3 is 15 residues. The CDR3 sequence is CASSFTPGQEEKLFF. Here the CDR3 DNA reads TGTGCCAGCAGCTTCACCCCGGGACAAGAGGAAAAACTGTTTTTT.

The chain joins TRBV2 to TRBJ2-2, with 11 nucleotides matching TRBD2. Germline V gives CDR1 SNHLY, CDR2 FYNNEI. The CDR3 is 16 residues long. Trimming at V came to 6 bases and at J to 1 base, leaving 4 bases not matched to a gene. CDR3 sequence reads: CASRVTSGGNTGELFF. The CDR3 DNA sequence: TGTGCCAGCAGAGTAACTAGCGGGGGGAACACCGGGGAGCTGTTTTTT.

This chain links TRBV18 with TRBJ2-6; D is undetermined. The ends were cut back, 6 bases at V and 0 bases at J, with 9 bases in the middle. Per germline, CDR1 KGHSH and CDR2 LQKENI. The CDR3 has 15 amino acids. This chain's CDR3 is CASSRVSSGANVLTF. The CDR3, as DNA: TGTGCCAGCTCCCGCGTCTCCTCTGGGGCCAACGTCCTGACTTTC.

The rearrangement links TRBV28 to TRBJ2-6, with 10 positions matching TRBD1. After removal of 6 bases from V and 4 bases from J, the junction contained 6 bases not matched to a gene. The germline V gene encodes CDR1 MDHEN and CDR2 SYDVKM. The CDR3 sequence is 16 residues long. The CDR3 reads CASSSGTGVGANVLTF. CDR3 sequence (DNA): TGTGCCAGCAGCTCCGGGACAGGGGTCGGGGCCAACGTCCTGACTTTC.

V usage is TRBV11-2 and J usage is TRBJ2-5; 11 nucleotides align to TRBD2. Gene TRBJ2-7 matches the end of the DNA better, so the J call may be wrong. The CDR3 is made up of 15 amino acids. CDR1 and CDR2 (germline): SGHAT, FQNNGV. CDR3: CASSLTSGGSYEQYF. The CDR3 nucleotides read TGTGCCAGCAGCTTAACTAGCGGGGGTTCCTACGAGCAGTACTTC.

This clone was seen more than once but under ten times. The chain joins TRBV28 to TRBJ1-3; possible D gene TRBD1, 6 bases. Germline CDR1 MDHEN, CDR2 SYDVKM. The CDR3 extends over 16 amino acids. V gave up 5 bases and J gave up 2 bases, with 16 bases separating them. Written as DNA, the CDR3 is TGTGCCAGCAGTGGGGACGAACAGGGACCTGGAAACACCATATATTTT. This codes for CASSGDEQGPGNTIYF.

V is TRBV10-1 and J is TRBJ2-7, with TRBD2 matching 11 bases. V shed 5 bases and J 2 bases; nucleotides not matched to a gene: 5. The CDR3 extends over 15 amino acids. Germline V gives CDR1 WNHNN, CDR2 SYGVQD (reference sequence). DNA for the CDR3: TGCGCCAGCAGTATCGGGACTAGCGGCACCTACGAGCAGTACTTC. This gives the protein CASSIGTSGTYEQYF.

The chain recombines TRBV6-1 with TRBJ2-7; TRBD2 agrees at 7 bases. V shed 8 bases and J 0 bases; nucleotides not matched to a gene: 7. CDR3 length equals 14 residues. Per germline, CDR1 MNHNS and CDR2 SASEGT. The DNA of the CDR3 is TGTGCCAGCTCCCTGGGGGGGGACTCCTACGAGCAGTACTTC. Protein sequence: CASSLGGDSYEQYF.

The chain uses TRBV27 and TRBJ2-1, with TRBD1 identical over 10 bases. This CDR3 contains 16 residues. V dropped 4 bases and J dropped 3; count of bases not matched to a gene: 6. Germline V gene lookup returns CDR1 MNHEY and CDR2 SMNVEV (reference sequence). The DNA for the CDR3 is TGTGCCAGCAGTTCGTCGGACAGGGGGAACTACAATGAGCAGTTCTTC. It specifies CASSSSDRGNYNEQFF.